This is a list of T cell receptor beta chains from one sample in a study of cytomegalovirus exposure and HLA in healthy donors. Some clones are missing from TCRdb's copy, which holds only in-frame ones; the method was immunoSEQ multiplex PCR. This repertoire shows some 110,000 clones, approximately 79% found once; its top ten account for approximately 6.9%. Input material: PBMCs. The receptor set was obtained from a man younger than 40 in good health and CMV-seropositive. CDR3s include the opening cysteine and the closing phenylalanine or tryptophan. D genes are given only for firm matches. Clone size appears in some rows only: once, few, many, or a class for an expanded clone.

J gene,D gene,clone size,V gene,CDR3 DNA,CDR3 protein
TRBJ1-5,-,-,TRBV4-1,TGCGCCAGCAGCCAAGAAGGGGGTCAGCCCCAGCATTTT,CASSQEGGQPQHF
TRBJ1-3,-,-,TRBV6-1,TGTGCCAGCAGGGTAGCAGGGGCCGGAAACACCATATATTTT,CASRVAGAGNTIYF
TRBJ2-5,TRBD1,-,TRBV7-6,TGTGCCAGCAGCCAGCCCGCCGGGACAGGCCAAGAGACCCAGTACTTC,CASSQPAGTGQETQYF
TRBJ2-1,TRBD2,-,TRBV2,TGTGCCACTCCACGGGGGGGCCTGACCTACAATGAGCAGTTCTTC,CATPRGGLTYNEQFF
TRBJ2-7,-,-,TRBV5-1,TGCGCCAGCAGCTTCCGTTACGGGGGCGAGCAGTACTTC,CASSFRYGGEQYF
TRBJ1-1,-,-,TRBV5-1,TGCGCCAGCAGCTTGGCTACTGAAGCTTTCTTT,CASSLATEAFF
TRBJ2-1,-,-,TRBV2,TGTGCCAGCAGTGAAAGTGAGTACAATGAGCAGTTCTTC,CASSESEYNEQFF
TRBJ2-1,TRBD2,-,TRBV2,TGTGCCAGCGGACTAGCGGGGGTTCATGAGCAGTTCTTC,CASGLAGVHEQFF
TRBJ2-3,TRBD2,-,TRBV30,TGTGCCTGGGCAAGCGGGGTCACAGATACGCAGTATTTT,CAWASGVTDTQYF
TRBJ2-5,-,few,TRBV7-2,TGTGCCAGCAGCTTGTCAGGGAACCAAGAGACCCAGTACTTC,CASSLSGNQETQYF
TRBJ2-7,-,-,TRBV28,TGTGCCAGCAGTTCTACCACGGGAAGGCCGTACTTC,CASSSTTGRPYF
TRBJ2-3,-,few,TRBV5-1,TGCGCCAGCAGCTTCGGGAATCCTAGCACAGATACGCAGTATTTT,CASSFGNPSTDTQYF
TRBJ2-2,-,-,TRBV6-5,TGTGCCAGCAGATGGAGGGGGCCGGGCACCGGGGAGCTGTTTTTT,CASRWRGPGTGELFF
TRBJ1-1,TRBD1,-,TRBV30,TGTGCCTGGAGTGTAGACAGGGGCTGGACTGAAGCTTTCTTT,CAWSVDRGWTEAFF
TRBJ1-6,TRBD1,-,TRBV28,TGTGCCAGCAGTTTGCGACAGGGGGCGGGCTCACCCCTCCACTTT,CASSLRQGAGSPLHF
TRBJ2-1,TRBD2,-,TRBV6-4,TGTGCCAGCAGTGACGGCGAGCGGGGGAGCGATGAGCAGTTCTTC,CASSDGERGSDEQFF